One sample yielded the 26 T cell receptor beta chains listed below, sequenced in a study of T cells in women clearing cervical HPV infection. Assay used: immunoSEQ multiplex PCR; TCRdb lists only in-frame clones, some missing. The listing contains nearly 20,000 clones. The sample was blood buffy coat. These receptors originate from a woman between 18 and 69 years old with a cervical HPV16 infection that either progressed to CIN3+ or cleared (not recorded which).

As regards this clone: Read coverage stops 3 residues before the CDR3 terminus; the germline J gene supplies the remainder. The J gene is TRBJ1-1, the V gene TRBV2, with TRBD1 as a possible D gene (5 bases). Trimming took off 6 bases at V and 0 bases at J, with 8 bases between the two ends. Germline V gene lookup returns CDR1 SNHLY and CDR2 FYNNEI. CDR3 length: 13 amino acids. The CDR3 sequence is CASRDNLNTEAFF. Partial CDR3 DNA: TGTGCCAGCAGGGACAATCTGAACACTGAA.

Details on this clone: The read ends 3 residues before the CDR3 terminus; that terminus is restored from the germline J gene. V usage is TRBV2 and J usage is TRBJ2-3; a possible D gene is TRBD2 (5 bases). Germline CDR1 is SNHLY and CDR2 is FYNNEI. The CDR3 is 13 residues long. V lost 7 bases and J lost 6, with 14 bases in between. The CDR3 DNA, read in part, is TGTGCCAGCAACTCGGGGTGGGGTGATACG. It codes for CASNSGWGDT. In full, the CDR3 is CASNSGWGDTQYF.

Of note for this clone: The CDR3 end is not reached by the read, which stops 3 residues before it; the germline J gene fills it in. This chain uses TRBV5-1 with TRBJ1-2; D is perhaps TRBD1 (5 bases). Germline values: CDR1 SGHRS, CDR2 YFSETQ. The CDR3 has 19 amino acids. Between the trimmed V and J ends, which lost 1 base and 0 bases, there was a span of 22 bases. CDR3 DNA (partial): TGCGCCAGCAGCTTGAGGTATTCATCGTCGGGGGATTCTAACTATGGC. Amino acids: CASSLRYSSSGDSNYG. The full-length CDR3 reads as CASSLRYSSSGDSNYGYTF.

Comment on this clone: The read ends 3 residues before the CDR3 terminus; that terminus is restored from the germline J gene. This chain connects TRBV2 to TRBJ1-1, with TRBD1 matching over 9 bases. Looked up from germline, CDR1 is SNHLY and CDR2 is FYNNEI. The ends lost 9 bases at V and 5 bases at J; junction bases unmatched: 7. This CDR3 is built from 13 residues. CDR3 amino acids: CASTVTGGTEAFF. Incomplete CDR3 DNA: TGTGCCAGTACGGTGACAGGGGGAACTGAA. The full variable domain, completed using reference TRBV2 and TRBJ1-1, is EPEVTQTPSHQVTQMGQEVILRCVPISNHLYFYWYRQILGQKVEFLVSFYNNEISEKSEIFDDQFSVERPDGSNFTLKIRSTKLEDSAMYFCASTVTGGTEAFFGQGTRLTVV.

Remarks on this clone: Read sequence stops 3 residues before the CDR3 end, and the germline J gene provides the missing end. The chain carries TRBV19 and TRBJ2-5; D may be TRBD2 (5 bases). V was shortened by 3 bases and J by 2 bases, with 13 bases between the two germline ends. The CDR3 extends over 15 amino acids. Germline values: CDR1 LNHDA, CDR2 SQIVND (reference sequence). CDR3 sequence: CASSMWLASQETQYF. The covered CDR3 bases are TGTGCCAGTAGTATGTGGCTAGCCAGTCAAGAGACC.

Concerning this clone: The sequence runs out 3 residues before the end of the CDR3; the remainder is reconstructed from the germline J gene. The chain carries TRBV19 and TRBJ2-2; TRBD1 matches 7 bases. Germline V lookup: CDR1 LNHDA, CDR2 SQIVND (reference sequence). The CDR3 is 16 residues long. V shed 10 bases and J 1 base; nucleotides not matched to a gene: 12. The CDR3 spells CATRTPTGRNTGELFF. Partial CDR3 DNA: TGTGCCACCCGGACCCCGACAGGGCGGAACACCGGGGAG.

CDR3 DNA, as far as it was read: TGTGCCAGTAGTATATCCCAGGCAGGGGGCTCCTACAATGAG. Amino acids: CASSISQAGGSYNE. The full CDR3 reads CASSISQAGGSYNEQFF. This rearrangement joins TRBV19 to TRBJ2-1, with 7 positions matching TRBD1. The read terminates 3 residues before the CDR3 end, so the remaining end is supplied by the germline J gene. The CDR3 spans 17 residues. V trimming: 2 bases; J trimming: 0 bases; junction bases outside the gene matches: 7. Looked up from germline, CDR1 is LNHDA and CDR2 is SQIVND (reference sequence). The entire variable domain, with the rest obtained from reference TRBV19 and TRBJ2-1, is as follows: DGGITQSPKYLFRKEGQNVTLSCEQNLNHDAMYWYRQDPGQGLRLIYYSQIVNDFQKGDIAEGYSVSREKKESFPLTVTSAQKNPTAFYLCASSISQAGGSYNEQFFGPGTRLTVL.

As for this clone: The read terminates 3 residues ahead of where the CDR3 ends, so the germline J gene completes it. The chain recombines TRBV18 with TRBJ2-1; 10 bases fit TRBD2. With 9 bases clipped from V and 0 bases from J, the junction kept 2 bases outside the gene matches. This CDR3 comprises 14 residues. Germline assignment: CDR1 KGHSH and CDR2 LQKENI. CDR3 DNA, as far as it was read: TGTGCCAGACTAGCGGGGTACTCCTACAATGAG. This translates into CARLAGYSYNE. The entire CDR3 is CARLAGYSYNEQFF.

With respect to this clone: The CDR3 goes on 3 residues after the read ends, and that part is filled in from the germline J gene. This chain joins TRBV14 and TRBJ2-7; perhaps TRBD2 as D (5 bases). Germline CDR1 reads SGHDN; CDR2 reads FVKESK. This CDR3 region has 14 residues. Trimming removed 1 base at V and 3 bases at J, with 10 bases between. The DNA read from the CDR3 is TGTGCCAGCAGCCAAGTGACTAAAGTCTACGAG. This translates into CASSQVTKVYE. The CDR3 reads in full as CASSQVTKVYEQYF.

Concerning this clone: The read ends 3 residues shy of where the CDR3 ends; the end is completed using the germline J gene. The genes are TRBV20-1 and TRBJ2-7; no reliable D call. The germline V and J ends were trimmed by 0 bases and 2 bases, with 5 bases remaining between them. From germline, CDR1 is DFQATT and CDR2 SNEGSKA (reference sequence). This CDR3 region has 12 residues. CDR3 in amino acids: CSARDYTYEQYF. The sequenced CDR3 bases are TGCAGTGCTAGAGATTATACCTACGAG.

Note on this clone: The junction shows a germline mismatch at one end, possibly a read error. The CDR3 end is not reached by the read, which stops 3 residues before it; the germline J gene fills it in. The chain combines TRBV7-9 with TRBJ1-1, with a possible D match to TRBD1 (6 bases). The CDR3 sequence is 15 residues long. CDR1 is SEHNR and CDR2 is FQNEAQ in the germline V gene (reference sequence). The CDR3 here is CASRLGTSMNTEAFF. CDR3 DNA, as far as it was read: TGTGCCAGCAGGTTAGGGACATCGATGAACACTGAA. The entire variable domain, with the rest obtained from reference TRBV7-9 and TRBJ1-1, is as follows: DTGVSQNPRHKITKRGQNVTFRCDPISEHNRLYWYRQTLGQGPEFLTYFQNEAQLEKSRLLSDRFSAERPKGSFSTLEIQRTEQGDSAMYLCASRLGTSMNTEAFFGQGTRLTVV.

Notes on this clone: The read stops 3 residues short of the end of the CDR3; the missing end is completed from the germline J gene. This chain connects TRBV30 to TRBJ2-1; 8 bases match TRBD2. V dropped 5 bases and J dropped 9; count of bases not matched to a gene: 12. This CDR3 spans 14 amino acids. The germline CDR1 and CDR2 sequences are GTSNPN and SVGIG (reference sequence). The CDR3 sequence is CAWDTGTSVFEQFF. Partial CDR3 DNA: TGTGCCTGGGACACCGGGACTAGTGTTTTTGAG.

CDR3 region: CASRTRLAGEETQYF. Incomplete CDR3 DNA: TGTGCCAGCAGAACCCGACTAGCGGGGGAGGAGACC. The chain combines TRBV7-2 with TRBJ2-5; TRBD2 matches at 12 bases. The sequenced fragment ends 3 residues before the CDR3 boundary, so the rest is inferred from the germline J gene. The CDR3 runs 15 residues. After removal of 6 bases from V and 5 bases from J, the junction contained 7 bases not matched to a gene. The germline CDR1 and CDR2 sequences are SGHTA and FQGNSA.

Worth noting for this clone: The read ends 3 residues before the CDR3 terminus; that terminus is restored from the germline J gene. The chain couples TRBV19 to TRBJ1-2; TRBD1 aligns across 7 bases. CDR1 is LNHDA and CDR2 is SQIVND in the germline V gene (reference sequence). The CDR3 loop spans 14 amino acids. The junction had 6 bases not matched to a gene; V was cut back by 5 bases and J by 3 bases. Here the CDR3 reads CASSPGTAYYGYTF. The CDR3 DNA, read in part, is TGTGCCAGTAGTCCCGGGACAGCCTACTATGGC.

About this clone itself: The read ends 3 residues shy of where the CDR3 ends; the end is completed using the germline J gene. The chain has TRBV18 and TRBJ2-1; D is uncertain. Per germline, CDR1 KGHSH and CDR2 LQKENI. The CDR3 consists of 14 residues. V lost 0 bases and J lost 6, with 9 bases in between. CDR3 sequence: CASSPPNFFNEQFF. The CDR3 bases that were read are TGTGCCAGCTCACCACCAAACTTCTTCAATGAG.

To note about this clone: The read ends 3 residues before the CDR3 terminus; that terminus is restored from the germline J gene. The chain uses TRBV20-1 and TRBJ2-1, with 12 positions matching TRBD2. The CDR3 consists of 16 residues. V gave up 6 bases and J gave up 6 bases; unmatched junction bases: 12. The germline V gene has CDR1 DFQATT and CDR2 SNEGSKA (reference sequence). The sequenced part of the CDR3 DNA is TGCAGTGCCCCCATCCCCGGACTAGCGGGGATCAATGAG. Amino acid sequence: CSAPIPGLAGINE. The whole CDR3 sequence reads CSAPIPGLAGINEQFF.

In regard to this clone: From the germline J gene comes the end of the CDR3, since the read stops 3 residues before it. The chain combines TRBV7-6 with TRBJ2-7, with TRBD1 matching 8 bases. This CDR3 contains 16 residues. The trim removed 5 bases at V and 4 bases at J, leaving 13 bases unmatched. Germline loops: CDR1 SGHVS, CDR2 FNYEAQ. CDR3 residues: CASSLGGQGARYEQYF. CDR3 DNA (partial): TGTGCCAGCAGCCTAGGGGGGCAGGGGGCGCGGTACGAG.

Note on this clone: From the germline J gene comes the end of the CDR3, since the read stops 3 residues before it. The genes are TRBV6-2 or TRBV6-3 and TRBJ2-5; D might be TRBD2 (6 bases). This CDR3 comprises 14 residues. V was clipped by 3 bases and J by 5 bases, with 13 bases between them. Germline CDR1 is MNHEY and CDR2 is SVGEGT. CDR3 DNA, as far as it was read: TGTGCCAGCAGTTATCTGGGGGGAAAGGAGACC. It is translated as CASSYLGGKET. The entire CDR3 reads CASSYLGGKETQYF.

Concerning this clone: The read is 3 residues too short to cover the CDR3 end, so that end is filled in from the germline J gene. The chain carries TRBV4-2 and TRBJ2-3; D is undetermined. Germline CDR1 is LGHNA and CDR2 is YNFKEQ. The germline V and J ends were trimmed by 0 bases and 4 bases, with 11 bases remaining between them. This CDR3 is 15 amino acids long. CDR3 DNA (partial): TGTGCCAGCAGCCAAGATTTAATATATTCAGATACG. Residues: CASSQDLIYSDT. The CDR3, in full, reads CASSQDLIYSDTQYF.

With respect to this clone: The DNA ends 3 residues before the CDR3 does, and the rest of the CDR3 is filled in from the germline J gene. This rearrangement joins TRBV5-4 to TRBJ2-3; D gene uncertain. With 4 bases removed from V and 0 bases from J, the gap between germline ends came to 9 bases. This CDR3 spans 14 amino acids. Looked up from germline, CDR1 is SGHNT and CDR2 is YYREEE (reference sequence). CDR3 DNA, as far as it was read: TGTGCCAGCAGCATGAAGGGTAGCACAGATACG. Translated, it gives CASSMKGSTDT. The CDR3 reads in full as CASSMKGSTDTQYF.

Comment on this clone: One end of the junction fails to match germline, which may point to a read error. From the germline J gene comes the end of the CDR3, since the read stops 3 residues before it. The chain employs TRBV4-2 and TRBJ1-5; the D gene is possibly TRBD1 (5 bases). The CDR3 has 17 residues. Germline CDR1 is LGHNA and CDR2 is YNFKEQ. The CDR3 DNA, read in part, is TGCGCCAGCAGCCAAGATGTTGGGGGGGGAAGCAATCAGCCC. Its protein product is CASSQDVGGGSNQP. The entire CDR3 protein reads CASSQDVGGGSNQPQHF.

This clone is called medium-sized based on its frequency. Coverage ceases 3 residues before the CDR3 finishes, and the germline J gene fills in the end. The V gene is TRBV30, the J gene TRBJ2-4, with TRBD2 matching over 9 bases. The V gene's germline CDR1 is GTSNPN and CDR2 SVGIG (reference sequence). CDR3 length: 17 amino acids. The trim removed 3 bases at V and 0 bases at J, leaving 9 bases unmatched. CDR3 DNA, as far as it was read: TGTGCCTGGAGCATAGGCGGGGGGGGACTAGCCAAAAACATT. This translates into CAWSIGGGGLAKNI. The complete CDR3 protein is CAWSIGGGGLAKNIQYF.

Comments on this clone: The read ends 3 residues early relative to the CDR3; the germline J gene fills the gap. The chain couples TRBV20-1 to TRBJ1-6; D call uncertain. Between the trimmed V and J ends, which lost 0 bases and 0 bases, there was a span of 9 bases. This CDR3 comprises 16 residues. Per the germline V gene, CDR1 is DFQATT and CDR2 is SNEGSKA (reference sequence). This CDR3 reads CSARDSGSSYNSPLHF. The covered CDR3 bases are TGCAGTGCTAGAGATTCGGGGAGCTCCTATAATTCACCC.

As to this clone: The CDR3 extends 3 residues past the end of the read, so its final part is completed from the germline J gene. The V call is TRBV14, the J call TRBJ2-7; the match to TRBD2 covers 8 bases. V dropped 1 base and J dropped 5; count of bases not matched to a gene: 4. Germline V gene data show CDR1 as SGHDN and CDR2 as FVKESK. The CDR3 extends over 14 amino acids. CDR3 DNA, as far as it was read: TGTGCCAGCAGCCAAGTCCGGGGGGGGCACGAG. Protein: CASSQVRGGHE. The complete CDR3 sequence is CASSQVRGGHEQYF.

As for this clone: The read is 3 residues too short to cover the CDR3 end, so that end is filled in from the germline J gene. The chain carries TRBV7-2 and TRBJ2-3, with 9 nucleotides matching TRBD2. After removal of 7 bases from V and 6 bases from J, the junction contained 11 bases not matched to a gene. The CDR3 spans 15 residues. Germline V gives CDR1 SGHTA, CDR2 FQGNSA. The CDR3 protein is CASNLMGGGADTQYF. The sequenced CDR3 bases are TGTGCCAGCAACCTGATGGGCGGGGGGGCGGATACG.

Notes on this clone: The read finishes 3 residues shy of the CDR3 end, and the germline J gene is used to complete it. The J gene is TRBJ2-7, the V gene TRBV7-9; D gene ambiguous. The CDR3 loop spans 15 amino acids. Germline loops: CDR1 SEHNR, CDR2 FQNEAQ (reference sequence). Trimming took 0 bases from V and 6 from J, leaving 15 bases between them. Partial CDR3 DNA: TGTGCCAGCAGCTTAGCAGGGCGCCGGCTACTCGAG. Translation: CASSLAGRRLLE. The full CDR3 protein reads CASSLAGRRLLEQYF.